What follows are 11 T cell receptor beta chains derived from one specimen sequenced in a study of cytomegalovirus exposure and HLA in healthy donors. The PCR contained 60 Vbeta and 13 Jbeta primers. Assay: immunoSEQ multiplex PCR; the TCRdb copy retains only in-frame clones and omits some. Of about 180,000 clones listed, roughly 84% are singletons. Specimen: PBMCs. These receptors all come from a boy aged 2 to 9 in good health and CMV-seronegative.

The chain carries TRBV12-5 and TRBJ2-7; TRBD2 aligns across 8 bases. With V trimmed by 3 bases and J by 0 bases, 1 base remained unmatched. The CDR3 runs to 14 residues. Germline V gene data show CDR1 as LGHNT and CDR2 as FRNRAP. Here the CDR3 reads CASGLAGASYEQYF. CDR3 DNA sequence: TGTGCTAGTGGTTTAGCGGGAGCCTCCTACGAGCAGTACTTC.

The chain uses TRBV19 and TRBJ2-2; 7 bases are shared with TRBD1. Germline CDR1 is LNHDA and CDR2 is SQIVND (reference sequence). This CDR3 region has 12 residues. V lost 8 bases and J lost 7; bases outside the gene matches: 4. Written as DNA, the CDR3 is TGTGCCAGTCAGGGGGTAAACGGGGAGCTGTTTTTT. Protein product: CASQGVNGELFF.

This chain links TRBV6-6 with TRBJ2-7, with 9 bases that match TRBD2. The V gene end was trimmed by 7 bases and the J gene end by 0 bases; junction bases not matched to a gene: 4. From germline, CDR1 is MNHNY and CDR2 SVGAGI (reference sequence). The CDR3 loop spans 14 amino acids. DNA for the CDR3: TGTGCCAGCACCAGGACTAGCGACTCCTACGAGCAGTACTTC. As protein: CASTRTSDSYEQYF.

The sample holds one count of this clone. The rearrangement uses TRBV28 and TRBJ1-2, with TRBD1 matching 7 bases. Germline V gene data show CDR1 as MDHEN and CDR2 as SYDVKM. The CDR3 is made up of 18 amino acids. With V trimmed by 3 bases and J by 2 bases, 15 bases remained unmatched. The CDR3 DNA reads TGTGCCAGCAGTTTCGGAGGGACAGCCCTTAGTGAGAACTATGGCTACACCTTC. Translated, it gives CASSFGGTALSENYGYTF.

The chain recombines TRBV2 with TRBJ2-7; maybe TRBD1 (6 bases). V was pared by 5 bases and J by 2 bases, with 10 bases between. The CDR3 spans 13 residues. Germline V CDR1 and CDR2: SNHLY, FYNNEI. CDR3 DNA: TGTGCCAGCAGTCTACAGGGAGCCTACGAGCAGTACTTC. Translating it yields CASSLQGAYEQYF.

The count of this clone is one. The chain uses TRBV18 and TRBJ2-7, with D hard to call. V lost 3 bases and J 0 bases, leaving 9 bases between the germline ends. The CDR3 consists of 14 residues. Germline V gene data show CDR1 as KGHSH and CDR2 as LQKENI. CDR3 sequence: CASSPVLDSYEQYF. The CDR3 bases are TGTGCCAGCTCACCCGTCCTAGACTCCTACGAGCAGTACTTC.

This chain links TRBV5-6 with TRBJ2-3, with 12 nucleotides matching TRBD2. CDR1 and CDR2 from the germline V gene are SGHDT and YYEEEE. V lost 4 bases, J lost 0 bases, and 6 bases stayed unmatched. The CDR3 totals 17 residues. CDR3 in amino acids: CASSPGLAGLSTDTQYF. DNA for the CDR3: TGTGCCAGCAGCCCCGGACTAGCGGGACTAAGCACAGATACGCAGTATTTT.

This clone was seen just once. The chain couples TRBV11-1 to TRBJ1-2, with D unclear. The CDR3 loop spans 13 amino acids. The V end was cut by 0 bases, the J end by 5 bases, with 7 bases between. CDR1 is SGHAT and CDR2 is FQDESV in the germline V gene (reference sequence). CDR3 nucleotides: TGTGCCAGCAGCTTAGCAGGAGAGTATGGCTACACCTTC. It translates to CASSLAGEYGYTF.

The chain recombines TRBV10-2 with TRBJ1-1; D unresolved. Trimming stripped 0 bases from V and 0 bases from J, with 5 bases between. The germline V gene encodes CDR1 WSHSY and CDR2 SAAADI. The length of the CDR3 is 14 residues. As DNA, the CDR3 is TGCGCCAGCAGTGAGTCAGCCATGAACACTGAAGCTTTCTTT. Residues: CASSESAMNTEAFF.

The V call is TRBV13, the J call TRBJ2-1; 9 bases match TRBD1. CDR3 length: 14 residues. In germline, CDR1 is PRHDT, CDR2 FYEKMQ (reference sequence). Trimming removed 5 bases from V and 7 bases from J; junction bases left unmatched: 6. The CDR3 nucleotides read TGTGCCAGCAGCCCCGGGACAGGGCCAAATGAGCAGTTCTTC. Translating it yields CASSPGTGPNEQFF.

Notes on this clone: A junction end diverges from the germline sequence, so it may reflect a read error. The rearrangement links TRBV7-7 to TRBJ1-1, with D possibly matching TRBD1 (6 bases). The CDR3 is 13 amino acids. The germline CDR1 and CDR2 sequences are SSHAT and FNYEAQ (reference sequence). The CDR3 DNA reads TGTGCTAGCAGCTTGCAACAGGGCACTGAAGCTTTCTTT. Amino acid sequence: CASSLQQGTEAFF.